The source of this T cell receptor beta chain is a study of OX40 agonist ivuxolimab in advanced cancers. Looked up from germline, CDR1 is LNHDA and CDR2 is SQIVND (reference sequence). The CDR3 length is 15 residues. After removal of 6 bases from V and 5 bases from J, the junction contained 10 bases not matched to a gene. As for this clone: Its cognate antigen is unknown.

Produced via immunoSEQ multiplex PCR; TCRdb's table is partial and in-frame only. Of over 100,000 clones listed, just over 90% were seen once; the top ten hold 1.1%. Overall study results and limits: Researchers did not establish what antigens the expanded peripheral T cells target.

This specimen was CD4+ or CD8+ T cells sorted from blood, taken in a trial of the OX40 agonist ivuxolimab. The V and J genes are TRBV19 and TRBJ2-7; 10 bases are shared with TRBD2. This receptor was obtained from an adult with an advanced solid tumor such as melanoma, head and neck, liver or kidney cancer. CDR3 sequence (DNA): TGTGCCAGTAGAAGCAGTACTAGCGGGATCAACGAGCAGTACTTC. Protein: CASRSSTSGINEQYF.